This T cell receptor beta chain is from a study of vaccination and CD4 T cells after COVID-19. The treatment was: roughly 10-day PBMC culture with coronavirus spike peptide pools or control peptides (ViraFEST assay). Peptide-pool expansion of antigen-specific T cells preceded TCR sequencing in ViraFEST. Positive PCR tests were logged from March through December 2020, ahead of US Alpha, Beta and Delta variants. On days 3 and 7, half the medium was swapped for fresh IL-2-containing medium. V shed 0 bases and J shed 0 bases, with 9 bases lying between them. This CDR3 region has 17 residues. The germline CDR1 and CDR2 sequences are ENHRY and SYGVKD. The sample holds a few counts of this clonotype. Antigen: not known. With the Oncomine TCR Beta short-read assay, DNA from cultured CD4+ T cells was sequenced. Each CDR3 protein is one row after TCRdb ran MiXCR on the PCR reads. This table holds just under 20,000 distinct CDR3 sequences, around 45% found once.

V gene TRBV10-3 combines with J gene TRBJ1-6; no firm D call. The sequence was obtained from a human donor who had recovered from COVID-19. This material consisted of CD4+ T cells from blood, cultured in vitro, taken before SARS-CoV-2 vaccination. The CDR3: CAISESGSFSYNSPLHF. In DNA, the CDR3 is TGTGCCATCAGTGAGTCGGGCAGCTTCTCCTATAATTCACCCCTCCACTTT.